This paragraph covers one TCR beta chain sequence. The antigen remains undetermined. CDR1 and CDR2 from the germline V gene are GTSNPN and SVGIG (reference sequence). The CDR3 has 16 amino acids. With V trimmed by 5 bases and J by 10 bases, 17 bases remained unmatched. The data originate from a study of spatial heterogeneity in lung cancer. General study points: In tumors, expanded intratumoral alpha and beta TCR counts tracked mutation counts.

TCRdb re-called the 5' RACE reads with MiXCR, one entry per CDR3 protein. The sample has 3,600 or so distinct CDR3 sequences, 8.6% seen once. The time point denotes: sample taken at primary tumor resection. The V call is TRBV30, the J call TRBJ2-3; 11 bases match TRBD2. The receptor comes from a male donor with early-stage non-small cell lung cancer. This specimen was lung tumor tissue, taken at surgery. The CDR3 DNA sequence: TGTGCCTGGTCGGTTAGCGGGGGGGGATGGGCTCTTGCGCAGTATTTT. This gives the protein CAWSVSGGGWALAQYF.